The 19 T cell receptor beta chains below were found in one sample sequenced in a study of metastatic and nonmetastatic thyroid tumors. TCRdb ran MiXCR on the PCR reads. The data show 25,000 to 30,000 clones, roughly 17% seen once. Patients were all untreated before their thyroid surgery. Material: blood. All receptors come from a male donor with papillary thyroid cancer or a benign thyroid nodule (not recorded which). Some clones in this sample may be carry-over from other donors' samples.

This clone was seen many times. The chain recombines TRBV30 with TRBJ2-7, with a weak D call TRBD2 (5 bases). In germline, CDR1 is GTSNPN, CDR2 SVGIG (reference sequence). The CDR3 is 14 amino acids. V was shortened by 0 bases and J by 9 bases, with 18 bases between the two germline ends. The CDR3 coding sequence is TGTGCCTGGAGTGTGAGGGAGCTTCTAATTGGGCAGTACTTC. Its translation: CAWSVRELLIGQYF. The full variable domain, with the rest looked up from reference TRBV30 and TRBJ2-7, is SQTIHQWPATLVQPVGSPLSLECTVEGTSNPNLYWYRQAAGRGLQLLFYSVGIGQISSEVPQNLSASRPQDRQFILSSKKLLLSDSGFYLCAWSVRELLIGQYFGPGTRLTVT.

As DNA, the CDR3 is TGTGCCAGCAACCGGGACACCTTCCCAGAGACCCAGTACTTC. Protein sequence: CASNRDTFPETQYF. The chain carries TRBV5-8 and TRBJ2-5, with D perhaps TRBD1 (6 bases). Looked up from germline, CDR1 is SGHTS and CDR2 is YDEGEE. V was cut by 6 bases and J by 4 bases, with 16 bases left in between. There are 14 residues in the CDR3.

The V call is TRBV19, the J call TRBJ2-7; D is undetermined. The V gene lost 2 bases and the J gene lost 0 bases, with 14 bases spanning the gap. Per the germline V gene, CDR1 is LNHDA and CDR2 is SQIVND (reference sequence). The CDR3 covers 16 residues. This CDR3 is CASSIQETVSSYEQYF. CDR3 coding DNA: TGTGCCAGTAGTATACAAGAGACGGTGAGCTCCTACGAGCAGTACTTC.

In this sample, this clone is medium-sized. The chain employs TRBV11-1 and TRBJ1-2, with D possibly TRBD1 on 5 matching bases. Trimming removed 2 bases at V and 9 bases at J, with 19 bases between. The CDR3 runs 15 residues. Germline CDR1 SGHAT, CDR2 FQDESV (reference sequence). As DNA, the CDR3 is TGTGCCAGCAGCTTAAGCGTAGGGGACTTCGATAGCTACACCTTC. Amino acid sequence: CASSLSVGDFDSYTF. The complete variable domain, with remaining parts taken from reference TRBV11-1 and TRBJ1-2, reads EAEVAQSPRYKITEKSQAVAFWCDPISGHATLYWYRQILGQGPELLVQFQDESVVDDSQLPKDRFSAERLKGVDSTLKIQPAELGDSAMYLCASSLSVGDFDSYTFGSGTRLTVV.

Only a few counts were recorded for this clone. At one end the junction does not follow the germline gene, possibly because of a read error. The CDR3 coding sequence is TGTGCTAGCAGCTTAGGGGGCGGCGGGCAAGAGACCCAGTACTTC. It translates to CASSLGGGGQETQYF. The chain joins TRBV7-7 to TRBJ2-5; 7 nucleotides align to TRBD1. Germline-derived CDR1 and CDR2 are SSHAT and FNYEAQ (reference sequence). The CDR3 is 15 residues long. The variable domain in full, with the rest retrieved from reference TRBV7-7 and TRBJ2-5, is GAGVSQSPRYKVTKRGQDVTLRCDPISSHATLYWYQQALGQGPEFLTYFNYEAQPDKSGLPSDRFSAERPEGSISTLTIQRTEQRDSAMYRCASSLGGGGQETQYFGPGTRLLVL.

Ten or more counts support this clone. Other nucleotide sequences from this sample produce the same CDR3. The CDR3 nucleotides read TGCGCCAGCAGCGCTCTACAGACGAACACTGAAGCTTTCTTT. Translation: CASSALQTNTEAFF. This chain links TRBV5-1 with TRBJ1-1, with D hard to call. The CDR3 loop spans 14 amino acids. Germline CDR1 and CDR2: SGHRS and YFSETQ. V lost 4 bases, J lost 1 base, and 11 bases lay in between.

This clone was seen ten or more times. This sequence joins TRBV19 and TRBJ1-2; no clear D. The V end was cut by 3 bases, the J end by 6 bases, with 5 bases between. The length of the CDR3 is 11 residues. Per the germline V gene, CDR1 is LNHDA and CDR2 is SQIVND (reference sequence). The CDR3 DNA follows: TGTGCCAGTAGTATTGGGGATGGCTACACCTTC. It encodes CASSIGDGYTF.

This clone has more than one count but fewer than ten. The junction departs from the called germline gene at one end, perhaps through a read error. The chain joins TRBV28 to TRBJ1-6; 8 bases are shared with TRBD1. The CDR3 is 13 amino acids. Germline V gene lookup returns CDR1 MDHEN and CDR2 SYDVKM. The CDR3 DNA reads as TGTGCTAGCAAGACAGGGGTCGTTTCACCCCTCCACTTT. It translates to CASKTGVVSPLHF.

The chain joins TRBV5-1 to TRBJ2-7; D is uncertain. V was clipped by 6 bases and J by 6 bases, with 13 bases between them. Germline V gene lookup returns CDR1 SGHRS and CDR2 YFSETQ. This CDR3 is 12 amino acids long. The CDR3 is CASMKDCAEQYF. CDR3 DNA: TGCGCCAGCATGAAAGACTGTGCCGAGCAGTACTTC.

Points on this clone: A much larger clone differs from this one at a single base, so this may be a read error. The genes are TRBV28 and TRBJ1-1; perhaps TRBD1 as D (6 bases). Trimming shortened V by 8 bases and J by 4 bases, and 17 bases separated the two germline ends. The CDR3 is 14 residues long. Germline CDR1 is MDHEN and CDR2 is SYDVKM. In DNA, the CDR3 is TGTGCCAGCGCACCGGGGGGCGCGGGCACTGAAGCTTTCTTT. Translated, it gives CASAPGGAGTEAFF. Full variable domain (remainder filled in from reference TRBV28 and TRBJ1-1): DVKVTQSSRYLVKRTGEKVFLECVQDMDHENMFWYRQDPGLGLRLIYFSYDVKMKEKGDIPEGYSVSREKKERFSLILESASTNQTSMYLCASAPGGAGTEAFFGQGTRLTVV.

Of note for this clone: One junction end does not reproduce the germline sequence, and a read error may be involved. This chain links TRBV10-3 with TRBJ2-5; D tentatively reads TRBD1 or TRBD2 (5 bases each). The CDR3 covers 16 residues. Germline CDR1 is ENHRY and CDR2 is SYGVKD. CDR3 DNA sequence: TGTGCCATCAGAACGGGGACCGGTAAAATCGGAGAGACACAGTACTTC. It yields the protein CAIRTGTGKIGETQYF.

The chain joins TRBV11-2 to TRBJ2-1, with 8 bases lining up with TRBD2. Germline V gene lookup returns CDR1 SGHAT and CDR2 FQNNGV. The length of the CDR3 is 15 residues. The V segment lost 5 bases and the J segment 8 bases; nucleotides outside the gene matches: 11. CDR3 protein: CASSPPGLEGHEQFF. The DNA for the CDR3 is TGTGCCAGCAGCCCGCCGGGACTAGAGGGGCATGAGCAGTTCTTC.

The chain combines TRBV5-1 with TRBJ2-2; D is perhaps TRBD1 (5 bases). V lost 0 bases and J 4 bases, leaving 13 bases between the germline ends. Germline V lookup: CDR1 SGHRS, CDR2 YFSETQ. This CDR3 is built from 16 residues. The CDR3 DNA reads as TGCGCCAGCAGCTTGGAGGGCAGGGCCACCACCGGGGAGCTGTTTTTT. Protein: CASSLEGRATTGELFF.

This clone turned up a few times. The chain employs TRBV20-1 and TRBJ2-3; D perhaps matches TRBD1 (5 bases). The CDR3 sequence is 17 residues long. Germline V gene data show CDR1 as DFQATT and CDR2 as SNEGSKA (reference sequence). Trimming removed 4 bases from V and 4 bases from J, with 24 bases in between. In DNA, the CDR3 is TGCAGTGCTATAGGTTCAGGGATTCGTTCTTTGGCAGATACGCAGTATTTT. It is translated as CSAIGSGIRSLADTQYF.

This clone appeared many times. This chain uses TRBV20-1 with TRBJ1-4; 7 bases are a match to TRBD1. With V trimmed by 0 bases and J by 7 bases, 8 bases remained unmatched. Germline values: CDR1 DFQATT, CDR2 SNEGSKA (reference sequence). The length of the CDR3 is 15 residues. The CDR3 reads CSARDLGGLSEKLFF. DNA for the CDR3: TGCAGTGCTAGAGATCTAGGGGGCTTGAGTGAAAAACTGTTTTTT.

The J gene is TRBJ1-6, the V gene TRBV30; D remains ambiguous. The CDR3 sequence is 15 residues long. Trimming took off 0 bases at V and 0 bases at J, with 6 bases between the two ends. Germline V lookup: CDR1 GTSNPN, CDR2 SVGIG (reference sequence). The CDR3 sequence: CAWSVQSSYNSPLHF. The CDR3 DNA sequence: TGTGCCTGGAGTGTACAGAGCTCCTATAATTCACCCCTCCACTTT.

This clone was counted many times. The rearrangement uses TRBV19 and TRBJ1-5; D gene uncertain. The length of the CDR3 is 13 residues. Trimming left V 6 bases short and J 5 bases short, with 11 bases between. Germline values: CDR1 LNHDA, CDR2 SQIVND (reference sequence). The CDR3 loop is CASRPGFYQPQHF. The DNA of the CDR3 is TGTGCCAGTAGACCGGGGTTTTATCAGCCCCAGCATTTT.

The gene calls are TRBV20-1 and TRBJ2-7, with no clear D. The CDR3 is made up of 12 amino acids. V was shortened by 0 bases and J by 9 bases, with 12 bases between the two germline ends. The germline gives CDR1 DFQATT, CDR2 SNEGSKA (reference sequence). This CDR3 is CSARDRQTWQYF. The DNA of the CDR3 is TGCAGTGCTAGAGATCGCCAGACGTGGCAGTACTTC.

The table lists this clone with many counts. The chain couples TRBV6-2 or TRBV6-3 to TRBJ2-1; 10 positions agree with TRBD2. The CDR3 runs to 15 residues. V lost 5 bases to trimming and J lost 8 bases; unmatched junction nucleotides: 9. Germline values: CDR1 MNHEY, CDR2 SVGEGT. The CDR3 DNA reads as TGTGCCAGCAGTGGGGTAGCGGGAGGATACGATGAGCAGTTCTTC. Translating gives CASSGVAGGYDEQFF.